These 10 T cell receptor beta chains came from one sample sequenced in a study of control samples from healthy donors and cancer patients (dated by TCRdb to 2019 to 2021). The library was prepared using the immunoSEQ multiplex PCR assay. Held by TCRdb, this immuneACCESS table contains in-frame sequences only and omits some clones. Under half of the omission traces to an unresolved V gene where checked; the cause of the rest is unknown. Across this sample there are over 45,000 clones, with approximately 92% seen only once. Together, the top ten hold about 0.74% of the sample. The sample was PBMCs. These receptors were obtained from a man aged 25-45 years with colorectal cancer.

The chain recombines TRBV3-1 (or the pseudogene TRBV3-2) with TRBJ2-1, with TRBD2 matching 8 bases. V lost 1 base to trimming and J lost 3 bases; unmatched junction nucleotides: 2. The germline CDR1 and CDR2 sequences are LGHDT and YNNKEL (reference sequence). CDR3 length: 15 residues. In nucleotides, the CDR3 is TGTGCCAGCAGCCAAGGGACTAGCCGCTACAATGAGCAGTTCTTC. Its translation: CASSQGTSRYNEQFF.

The chain joins TRBV6-6 to TRBJ1-1; 7 bases map to TRBD1. The CDR3 is 15 amino acids. V shed 4 bases, J shed 5 bases, and the junction held 10 bases outside the gene matches. Germline assignment: CDR1 MNHNY and CDR2 SVGAGI (reference sequence). CDR3 loop: CASSWATGPGTEAFF. DNA of the CDR3: TGTGCCAGCAGTTGGGCGACAGGGCCAGGGACTGAAGCTTTCTTT.

The rearrangement links TRBV7-4 to TRBJ1-5; D is uncertain. This CDR3 has 12 amino acids. Germline values: CDR1 SGHVT, CDR2 SQSDAQ. V lost 6 bases to trimming and J lost 5 bases, with 8 bases between them. The CDR3 here is CASRSDYQPQHF. In DNA form, the CDR3 reads TGTGCCAGCAGGTCGGACTATCAGCCCCAGCATTTT.

The chain recombines TRBV10-1 with TRBJ1-1; D remains unclear. Trimming stripped 6 bases from V and 2 bases from J, with 7 bases between. CDR1 WNHNN and CDR2 SYGVQD come from the germline V gene (reference sequence). The CDR3 runs to 12 residues. CDR3: CASRWVNTEAFF. Written as DNA, the CDR3 is TGCGCCAGCAGATGGGTTAACACTGAAGCTTTCTTT.

This chain connects TRBV2 to TRBJ1-2; tentative D call: TRBD1 (5 bases). The CDR3 sequence is 13 residues long. Germline V lookup: CDR1 SNHLY, CDR2 FYNNEI. The ends were cut back, 6 bases at V and 4 bases at J, with 12 bases in the middle. CDR3 loop: CASRRGRGYGYTF. In DNA form, the CDR3 reads TGTGCCAGCAGGCGGGGTAGGGGCTATGGCTACACCTTC.

The chain combines TRBV20-1 with TRBJ1-2, with 7 positions matching TRBD1. V was pared by 3 bases and J by 6 bases, with 13 bases of the junction left unmatched. Germline CDR1 DFQATT, CDR2 SNEGSKA (reference sequence). The CDR3 covers 15 residues. The CDR3 is CSASQGGFKMDGYTF. As DNA, the CDR3 is TGCAGTGCTAGTCAGGGGGGGTTCAAGATGGATGGCTACACCTTC.

The rearrangement uses TRBV6-9 and TRBJ1-2; D ambiguous. V was trimmed by 4 bases and J by 6 bases, leaving 18 bases between them. CDR3 length: 15 residues. Germline values: CDR1 MNHGY, CDR2 SVAAGI. The CDR3 loop is CASSSPGRRVDGYTF. The CDR3 DNA sequence: TGTGCCAGCAGTTCGCCCGGACGAAGGGTTGATGGCTACACCTTC.

The chain recombines TRBV7-9 with TRBJ1-3, with D possibly being TRBD1 (5 bases). The CDR3 covers 15 residues. Germline V gives CDR1 SEHNR, CDR2 FQNEAQ (reference sequence). Trimming took off 5 bases at V and 0 bases at J, with 11 bases between the two ends. CDR3 protein: CASSQDRHSGNTIYF. DNA of the CDR3: TGTGCCAGCAGCCAAGACAGACACTCTGGAAACACCATATATTTT.

This clone was recorded once. The gene calls are TRBV7-8 and TRBJ2-1; TRBD1 matches 8 bases. In germline, CDR1 is SGHVS, CDR2 FQNEAQ. Trimming removed 0 bases from V and 7 bases from J; junction bases left unmatched: 5. CDR3 length equals 15 residues. The CDR3 loop is CASSLADWTGNEQFF. The CDR3 DNA follows: TGTGCCAGCAGCTTAGCGGATTGGACAGGGAATGAGCAGTTCTTC.

V gene TRBV2 combines with J gene TRBJ2-1, with no clear D. Germline CDR1 and CDR2: SNHLY and FYNNEI. There are 11 residues in the CDR3. Trimming cost V 4 bases and J 12 bases, with 10 bases left between them. CDR3 amino acids: CASSGLTGQFF. The CDR3 DNA is TGTGCCAGCAGTGGACTCACCGGGCAGTTCTTC. Full variable domain (remainder filled in from reference TRBV2 and TRBJ2-1): EPEVTQTPSHQVTQMGQEVILRCVPISNHLYFYWYRQILGQKVEFLVSFYNNEISEKSEIFDDQFSVERPDGSNFTLKIRSTKLEDSAMYFCASSGLTGQFFGPGTRLTVL.